Presented here are 9 T cell receptor beta chains from one specimen sequenced in a study of regulatory T cells in long-lasting Graves disease. iRepertoire HTBI primers and Arm-PCR of CDR3 regions built TCR beta libraries. One entry per CDR3 protein, called by TCRdb with MiXCR from the multiplex PCR reads. The sample records under 450,000 distinct CDR3 sequences, about 12% being singletons. Sample time point: newly diagnosed GD, antithyroid drugs for less than 3 months. From RNA extracted from PBMCs, the TCR library was made. Another study also made use of these data, one on T cells in Graves' hyperthyroidism and ophthalmopathy.

Sample: peripheral blood mononuclear cells (PBMCs), taken at new diagnosis, from a patient treated with antithyroid drugs. The receptor set was obtained from a woman between 18 and 29 years old with Graves disease.

There are a few counts of this clonotype. The V call is TRBV19, the J call TRBJ2-1, with D perhaps TRBD2 (7 bases). Deletions cut 1 base from V and 7 bases from J, with 20 bases between. CDR3 length: 17 amino acids. Germline CDR1 is LNHDA and CDR2 is SQIVND (reference sequence). In DNA form, the CDR3 reads TGTGCCAGTAGTATAGTGCCTCCGGGGGGCCCTTGGAATGAGCAGTTCTTC. It yields the protein CASSIVPPGGPWNEQFF. The full variable domain, its missing parts supplied by reference TRBV19 and TRBJ2-1, is DGGITQSPKYLFRKEGQNVTLSCEQNLNHDAMYWYRQDPGQGLRLIYYSQIVNDFQKGDIAEGYSVSREKKESFPLTVTSAQKNPTAFYLCASSIVPPGGPWNEQFFGPGTRLTVL.

About this clonotype itself: At one end the junction does not follow the germline gene, possibly because of a read error. The chain combines TRBV20-1 with TRBJ1-2; D gene ambiguous. The germline CDR1 and CDR2 sequences are DFQATT and SNEGSKA (reference sequence). The CDR3 is made up of 16 amino acids. For the CDR3, the DNA is TGCAGTGCTACCCTCTCCTTCACTACTATGGCTACACCCACCAGTTTC. This encodes CSATLSFTTMATPTSF.

V and J are TRBV5-1 and TRBJ1-3; the D is unclear. The CDR3 length is 13 residues. The V gene's germline CDR1 is SGHRS and CDR2 YFSETQ. The V end lost 3 bases, the J end lost 2 bases, and 6 bases lay between the germline ends. CDR3 sequence (DNA): TGCGCCAGCAGCTCGGAAGCTGGAAACACCATATATTTT. Its translation: CASSSEAGNTIYF.

This clonotype was seen at least ten times. The chain links TRBV9 to TRBJ2-1; TRBD2 might be the D (6 bases). The CDR3 runs 16 residues. V lost 3 bases, J lost 1 base, and 14 bases lay in between. Germline V CDR1 and CDR2: SGDLS, YYNGEE. In DNA form, the CDR3 reads TGTGCCAGCAGCGCAGTTCGGGACTCTTCCTACAATGAGCAGTTCTTC. This codes for CASSAVRDSSYNEQFF.

This clonotype was recorded many times. This rearrangement joins TRBV18 to TRBJ2-3, with a weak D call TRBD1 (6 bases). Germline V CDR1 and CDR2: KGHSH, LQKENI. CDR3 size: 15 residues. The V end was cut by 3 bases, the J end by 4 bases, with 14 bases between. The DNA of the CDR3 is TGTGCCAGCTCACCGGCGGACAGTCCGGCAGATACGCAGTATTTT. Its translation: CASSPADSPADTQYF. The entire variable domain, with the rest obtained from reference TRBV18 and TRBJ2-3, is as follows: NAGVMQNPRHLVRRRGQEARLRCSPMKGHSHVYWYRQLPEEGLKFMVYLQKENIIDESGMPKERFSAEFPKEGPSILRIQQVVRGDSAAYFCASSPADSPADTQYFGPGTRLTVL.

This clonotype has more than one count but fewer than ten. The chain employs TRBV6-1 and TRBJ1-2; 9 bases match TRBD1. This CDR3 is built from 14 residues. Trimming removed 5 bases from V and 4 bases from J; junction bases left unmatched: 5. Germline CDR1 and CDR2: MNHNS and SASEGT. The CDR3 nucleotides read TGTGCCAGCAGTCCCGGGACAGGGATCTATGGCTACACCTTC. Translating it yields CASSPGTGIYGYTF.

This clonotype was picked up many times. The rearrangement links TRBV14 to TRBJ2-1, with 7 bases that match TRBD1. CDR1 is SGHDN, CDR2 FVKESK, per germline. Unmatched junction bases numbered 20, after V lost 3 bases and J lost 0 bases. The CDR3 runs to 21 residues. CDR3 bases: TGTGCCAGCAGCCACGGACTCCGGGACAGTCGACTCCGGGTCTCCTACAATGAGCAGTTCTTC. Translation: CASSHGLRDSRLRVSYNEQFF.

This clonotype was observed at least ten times. The rearrangement uses TRBV6-2 or TRBV6-3 and TRBJ1-1, with D perhaps TRBD1 (5 bases). Trimming removed 3 bases at V and 1 base at J, with 12 bases between. CDR3 length: 15 residues. Germline CDR1 and CDR2: MNHEY and SVGEGT. This chain's CDR3 is CASSYYPGRNTEAFF. The CDR3 DNA is TGTGCCAGCAGTTATTATCCAGGGCGGAACACTGAAGCTTTCTTT.

This clonotype was counted between two and nine times. The V call is TRBV2, the J call TRBJ2-5; 7 bases agree with TRBD1. Looked up from germline, CDR1 is SNHLY and CDR2 is FYNNEI. V trimming: 6 bases; J trimming: 2 bases; junction bases outside the gene matches: 21. The CDR3 covers 19 residues. The CDR3 bases are TGTGCCAGCAGCTTAGTATTGGGTAGGGGGCTTTTAACACAAGAGACCCAGTACTTC. It specifies CASSLVLGRGLLTQETQYF.